This is a list of T cell receptor beta chains from one sample in a study of blood T cell repertoires in COVID-19. Libraries were prepared by immunoSEQ multiplex PCR; TCRdb keeps only in-frame clonotypes and omits some of them. This table holds under 400,000 clones, approximately 83% found once. Sequences were obtained from PBMCs or T cells enriched from blood (not recorded which). These receptors were obtained from a woman aged 40 to 50 with acute COVID-19. Both conserved end residues are part of each CDR3. Each record gives: D gene, J gene, V gene, CDR3 protein. The D gene is left open where the match is weak.

TRBD1	TRBJ1-2	TRBV6-6	CASSGGQGAYGYTF
-	TRBJ1-6	TRBV7-2	CASSLGTGNSPLHF
TRBD1	TRBJ1-2	TRBV27	CASSWTGGGYGYTF
-	TRBJ1-2	TRBV7-9	CASSQATGNFYGYTF
-	TRBJ1-1	TRBV3-1/TRBV3-2	CASSLEGGNTEAFF
-	TRBJ1-3	TRBV4-3	CASSQEYSSGNTIYF
TRBD2	TRBJ2-7	TRBV4-2	CASSQGPAGGYEQYF
-	TRBJ2-2	TRBV11-1	CASSPHRDTGELFF
-	TRBJ1-1	TRBV11-2	CASSFVVQSGEAFF
-	TRBJ2-7	TRBV5-1	CASSLQGEIAGEQYF